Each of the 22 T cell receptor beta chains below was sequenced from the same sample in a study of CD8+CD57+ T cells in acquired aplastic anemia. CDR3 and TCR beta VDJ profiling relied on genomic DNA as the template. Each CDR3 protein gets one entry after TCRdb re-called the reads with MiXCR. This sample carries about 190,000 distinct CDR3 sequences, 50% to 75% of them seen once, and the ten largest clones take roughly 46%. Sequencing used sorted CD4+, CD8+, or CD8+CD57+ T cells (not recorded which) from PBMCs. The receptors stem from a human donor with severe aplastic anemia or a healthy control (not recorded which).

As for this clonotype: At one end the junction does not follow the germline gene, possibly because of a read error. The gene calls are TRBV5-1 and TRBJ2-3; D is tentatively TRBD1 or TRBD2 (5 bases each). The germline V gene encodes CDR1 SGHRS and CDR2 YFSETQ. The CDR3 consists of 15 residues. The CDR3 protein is CASSLGGATTDTQYF. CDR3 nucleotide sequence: TGCGCCAGCAGCTTGGGAGGGGCTACCACAGATACGCAGTACTTT.

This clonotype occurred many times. For the CDR3, the DNA is TGTGCCAGCGGCCAAGGCTCTGGCTACACCTTC. Translation: CASGQGSGYTF. The rearrangement joins TRBV12-3 or TRBV12-4 to TRBJ1-2; no firm D call. V was trimmed by 8 bases and J by 7 bases, leaving 11 bases between them. The CDR3 covers 11 residues.

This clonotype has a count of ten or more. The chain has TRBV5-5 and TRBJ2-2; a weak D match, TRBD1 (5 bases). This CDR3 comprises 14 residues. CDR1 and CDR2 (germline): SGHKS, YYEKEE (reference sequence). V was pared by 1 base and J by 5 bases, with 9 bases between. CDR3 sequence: CASSLSRGTGELFF. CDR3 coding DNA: TGTGCCAGCAGCTTGAGTAGGGGAACCGGGGAGCTGTTTTTT.

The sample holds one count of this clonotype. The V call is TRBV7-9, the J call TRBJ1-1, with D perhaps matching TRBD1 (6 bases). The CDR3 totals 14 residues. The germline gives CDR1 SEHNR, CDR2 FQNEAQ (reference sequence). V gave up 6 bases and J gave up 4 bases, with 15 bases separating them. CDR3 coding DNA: TGTGCCAGCAGTTCCACAGGGATTGCCACTGAAGCTTTCTTT. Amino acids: CASSSTGIATEAFF. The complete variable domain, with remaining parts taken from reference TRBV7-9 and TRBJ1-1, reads DTGVSQNPRHKITKRGQNVTFRCDPISEHNRLYWYRQTLGQGPEFLTYFQNEAQLEKSRLLSDRFSAERPKGSFSTLEIQRTEQGDSAMYLCASSSTGIATEAFFGQGTRLTVV.

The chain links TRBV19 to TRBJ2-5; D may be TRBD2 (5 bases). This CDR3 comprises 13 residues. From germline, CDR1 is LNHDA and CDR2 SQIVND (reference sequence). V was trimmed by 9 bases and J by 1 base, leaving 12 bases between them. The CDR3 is CASRVTSQETQYF. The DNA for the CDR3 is TGTGCCAGCAGAGTTACTAGCCAAGAGACCCAGTACTTC.

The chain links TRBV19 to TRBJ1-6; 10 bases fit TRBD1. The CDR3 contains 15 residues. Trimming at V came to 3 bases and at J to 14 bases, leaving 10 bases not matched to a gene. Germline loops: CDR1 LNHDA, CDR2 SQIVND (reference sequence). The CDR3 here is CASSILGTGVPALHF. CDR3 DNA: TGTGCCAGTAGTATTCTCGGGACAGGGGTCCCCGCCCTCCACTTT.

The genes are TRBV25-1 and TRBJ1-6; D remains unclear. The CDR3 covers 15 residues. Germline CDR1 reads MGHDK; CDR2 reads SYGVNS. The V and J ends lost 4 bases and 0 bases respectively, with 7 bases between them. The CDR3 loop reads CASSVRSSYNSPLHF. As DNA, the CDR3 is TGTGCCAGCAGTGTGAGGAGCTCCTATAATTCACCCCTCCACTTT.

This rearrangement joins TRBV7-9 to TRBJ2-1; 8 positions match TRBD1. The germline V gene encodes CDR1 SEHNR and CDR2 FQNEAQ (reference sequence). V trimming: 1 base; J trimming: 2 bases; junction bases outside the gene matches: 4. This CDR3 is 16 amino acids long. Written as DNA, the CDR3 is TGTGCCAGCAGCTTAGTGGGACAGGTAACCTACAATGAGCAGTTCTTC. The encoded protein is CASSLVGQVTYNEQFF.

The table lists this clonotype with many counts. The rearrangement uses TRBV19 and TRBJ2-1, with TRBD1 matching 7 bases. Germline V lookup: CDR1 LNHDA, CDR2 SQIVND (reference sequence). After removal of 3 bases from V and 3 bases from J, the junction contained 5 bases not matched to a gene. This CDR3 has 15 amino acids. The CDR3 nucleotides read TGTGCCAGTAGTATGAAGGGGGACAGCTACAATGAGCAGTTCTTC. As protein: CASSMKGDSYNEQFF.

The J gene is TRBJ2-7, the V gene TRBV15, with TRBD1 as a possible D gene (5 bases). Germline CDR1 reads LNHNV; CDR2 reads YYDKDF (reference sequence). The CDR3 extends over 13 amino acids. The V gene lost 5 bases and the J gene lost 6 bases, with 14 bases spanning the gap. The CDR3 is CATSQGGTVEQYF. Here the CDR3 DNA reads TGTGCCACCAGCCAGGGCGGCACAGTCGAGCAGTACTTC.

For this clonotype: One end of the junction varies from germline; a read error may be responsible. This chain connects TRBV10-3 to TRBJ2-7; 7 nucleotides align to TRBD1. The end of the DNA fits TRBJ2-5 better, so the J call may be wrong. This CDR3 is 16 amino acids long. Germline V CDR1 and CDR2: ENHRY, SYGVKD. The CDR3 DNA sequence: TGTGCCAGCAGTCCCAACAGGGGAGTGGGGCAAGAGACCCAGTACTTC. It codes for CASSPNRGVGQETQYF.

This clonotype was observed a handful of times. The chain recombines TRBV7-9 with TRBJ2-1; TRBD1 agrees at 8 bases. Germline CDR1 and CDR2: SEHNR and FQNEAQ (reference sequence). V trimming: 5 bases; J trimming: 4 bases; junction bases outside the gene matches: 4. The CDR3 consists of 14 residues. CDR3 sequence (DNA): TGTGCCAGCAGCCCTAACAGGGGGTACAATGAGCAGTTCTTC. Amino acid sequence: CASSPNRGYNEQFF.

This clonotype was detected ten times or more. The CDR3 DNA is TGTGCCAGCAGCTTAGTCCAGGGTTCCCAAGAGACCCAGTACTTC. Residues: CASSLVQGSQETQYF. This chain links TRBV11-3 with TRBJ2-5, with D possibly TRBD1 on 5 matching bases. The CDR3 is 15 residues long. In germline, CDR1 is SGHNT, CDR2 YENEEA. The V end was cut by 1 base, the J end by 1 base, with 10 bases between.

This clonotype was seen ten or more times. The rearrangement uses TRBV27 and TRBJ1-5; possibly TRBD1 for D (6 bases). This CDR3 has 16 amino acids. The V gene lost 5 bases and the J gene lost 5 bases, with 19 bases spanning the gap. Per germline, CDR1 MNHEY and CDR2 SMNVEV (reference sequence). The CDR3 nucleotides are TGTGCCAGCAGTCGACTACCCGGGACAACGGATCAGCCCCAGCATTTT. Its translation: CASSRLPGTTDQPQHF.

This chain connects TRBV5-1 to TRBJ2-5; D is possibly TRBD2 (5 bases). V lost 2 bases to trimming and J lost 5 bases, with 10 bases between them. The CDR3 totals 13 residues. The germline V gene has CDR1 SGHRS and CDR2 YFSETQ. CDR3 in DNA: TGCGCCAGCAGCTTAGAGGGCCCTGAGACCCAGTACTTC. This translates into CASSLEGPETQYF. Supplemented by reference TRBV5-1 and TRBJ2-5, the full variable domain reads KAGVTQTPRYLIKTRGQQVTLSCSPISGHRSVSWYQQTPGQGLQFLFEYFSETQRNKGNFPGRFSGRQFSNSRSEMNVSTLELGDSALYLCASSLEGPETQYFGPGTRLLVL.

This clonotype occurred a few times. CDR3 residues: CASSDRGTEAFF. In DNA, the CDR3 is TGCGCCAGCAGTGACAGGGGCACTGAAGCTTTCTTT. The V call is TRBV10-2, the J call TRBJ1-1; TRBD1 is a possible D gene (6 bases). The germline V gene encodes CDR1 WSHSY and CDR2 SAAADI. The V gene lost 3 bases and the J gene lost 4 bases, with 6 bases spanning the gap. The CDR3 spans 12 residues.

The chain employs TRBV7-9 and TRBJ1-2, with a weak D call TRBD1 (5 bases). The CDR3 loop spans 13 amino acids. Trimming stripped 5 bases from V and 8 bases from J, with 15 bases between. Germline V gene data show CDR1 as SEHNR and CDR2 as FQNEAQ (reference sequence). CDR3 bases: TGTGCCAGCAGCACAAGGGGAGGAGAAGGCTACACCTTC. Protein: CASSTRGGEGYTF.

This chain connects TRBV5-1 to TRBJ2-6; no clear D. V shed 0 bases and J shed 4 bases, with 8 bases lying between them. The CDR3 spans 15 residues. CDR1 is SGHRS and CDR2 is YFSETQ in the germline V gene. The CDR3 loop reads CASSLDGSGANVLTF. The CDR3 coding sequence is TGCGCCAGCAGCTTGGACGGGTCGGGGGCCAACGTCCTGACTTTC.

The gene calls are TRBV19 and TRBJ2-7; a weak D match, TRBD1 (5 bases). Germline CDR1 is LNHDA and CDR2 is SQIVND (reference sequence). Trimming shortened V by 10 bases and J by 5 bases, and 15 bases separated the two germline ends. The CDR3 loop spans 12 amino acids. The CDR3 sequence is CATQDGRNEQYF. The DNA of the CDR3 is TGTGCCACACAGGACGGCAGGAACGAGCAGTACTTC.

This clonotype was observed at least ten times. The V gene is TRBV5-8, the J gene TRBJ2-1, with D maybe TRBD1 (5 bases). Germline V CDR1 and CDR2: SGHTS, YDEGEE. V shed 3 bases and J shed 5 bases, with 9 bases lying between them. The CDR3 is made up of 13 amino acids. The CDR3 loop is CASSYRGDNEQFF. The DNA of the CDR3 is TGTGCCAGCAGCTATAGGGGCGACAATGAGCAGTTCTTC.

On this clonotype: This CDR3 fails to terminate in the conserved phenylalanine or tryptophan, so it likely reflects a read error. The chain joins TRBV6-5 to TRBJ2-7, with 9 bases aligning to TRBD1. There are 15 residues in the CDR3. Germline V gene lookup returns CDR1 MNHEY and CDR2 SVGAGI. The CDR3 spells CASSLDRGDSYGQYL. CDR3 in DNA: TGTGCCAGCAGTCTCGACAGGGGGGACTCCTACGGGCAGTACCTC.

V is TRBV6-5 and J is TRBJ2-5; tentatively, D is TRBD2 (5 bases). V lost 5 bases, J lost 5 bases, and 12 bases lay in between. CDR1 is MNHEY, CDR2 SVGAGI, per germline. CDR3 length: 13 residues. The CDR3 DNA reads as TGTGCCAGCAGTCAAGGGAGTCCTGAGACCCAGTACTTC. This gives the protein CASSQGSPETQYF.